The 6 T cell receptor beta chains reported below all come from one sample, sequenced in a study of cytomegalovirus exposure and HLA in healthy donors. It was with 60 Vbeta and 13 Jbeta primers that the PCR ran. The assay was immunoSEQ multiplex PCR, and TCRdb's table has in-frame clones only and misses some. Found here are about 190,000 clones, around 75% of them singletons; the top ten hold 1.6%. Sequenced: PBMCs. These receptors came from a woman aged 50 to 65 in good health and CMV-seronegative.

In regard to this clone: Other nucleotide sequences in the sample specify the same CDR3. The chain couples TRBV5-1 to TRBJ2-5, with 9 bases fitting TRBD1. Germline CDR1 reads SGHRS; CDR2 reads YFSETQ. The CDR3 runs to 14 residues. V shed 2 bases, J shed 4 bases, and the junction held 3 bases outside the gene matches. The CDR3 nucleotides read TGCGCCAGCAGCTTAGGACAGGGGAGAGAGACCCAGTACTTC. It translates to CASSLGQGRETQYF.

The chain has TRBV18 and TRBJ2-2; D uncertain. The CDR3 covers 13 residues. V lost 3 bases, J lost 1 base, and 3 bases lay in between. Looked up from germline, CDR1 is KGHSH and CDR2 is LQKENI. The CDR3 DNA reads as TGTGCCAGCTCACCTCAGAACACCGGGGAGCTGTTTTTT. Amino acid sequence: CASSPQNTGELFF.

V is TRBV7-9 and J is TRBJ1-1; D call uncertain. The CDR3 is 13 residues long. Germline V gives CDR1 SEHNR, CDR2 FQNEAQ (reference sequence). V was clipped by 3 bases and J by 1 base, with 6 bases between them. CDR3 protein: CASSFEKNTEAFF. The CDR3 DNA reads as TGTGCCAGCAGCTTTGAGAAGAACACTGAAGCTTTCTTT.

This chain links TRBV11-3 with TRBJ2-3, with D unclear. V gave up 5 bases and J gave up 2 bases, with 8 bases separating them. This CDR3 has 13 residues. CDR1 is SGHNT and CDR2 is YENEEA in the germline V gene. The CDR3 sequence: CASSPRPTDTQYF. CDR3 sequence (DNA): TGTGCCAGCAGCCCGAGGCCCACAGATACGCAGTATTTT.

The rearrangement uses TRBV28 and TRBJ2-7, with D uncertain. V shed 4 bases and J shed 0 bases, with 13 bases lying between them. The CDR3 covers 15 residues. The germline CDR1 and CDR2 sequences are MDHEN and SYDVKM. CDR3 nucleotide sequence: TGTGCCAGCAGTTCCCTGGCAGGCCTCTCCTACGAGCAGTACTTC. Amino acids: CASSSLAGLSYEQYF.

The V gene is TRBV7-3, the J gene TRBJ1-4; TRBD1 matches 7 bases. Germline lookup yields CDR1 SGHTA and CDR2 FQGTGA. V was pared by 4 bases and J by 4 bases, with 6 bases of the junction left unmatched. This CDR3 comprises 15 residues. The CDR3 DNA sequence: TGTGCCAGCAGCTCCACAGGGGCCAATAATGAAAAACTGTTTTTT. Translating it yields CASSSTGANNEKLFF.